A selection of T cell receptor beta chains follows, all from one sample in a study of T cell responses to AZD1222 COVID-19 vaccine. Libraries were prepared by immunoSEQ multiplex PCR; TCRdb keeps only in-frame clonotypes and omits some of them. The sample has about 180,000 clones, just under 95% seen once. The starting material was peripheral blood, obtained 28 days after the second dose of the MenACWY control vaccine. Source of these receptors: an adult who received the MenACWY meningococcal vaccine as a control. Each CDR3 is given with its conserved first and last residue. A D gene is named only where the DNA matches it firmly. Size values are once, few and many counts, or a class for expanded clones, and some rows have none.

v_gene	j_gene	abundance	d_gene	CDR3nt	CDR3aa
TRBV28	TRBJ1-1	-	-	TGTGCCAGCAGTTTAGGGGGGGCATTGAACACTGAAGCTTTCTTT	CASSLGGALNTEAFF
TRBV2	TRBJ2-3	once	TRBD2	TGTGCCAGCAGTGACCAGCGGGGGTTCACAGATACGCAGTATTTT	CASSDQRGFTDTQYF
TRBV5-1	TRBJ1-2	-	TRBD1	TGCGCCAGCAGCCCCGGACAGGGTGGCTATGCGGACACCTTC	CASSPGQGGYADTF
TRBV5-4	TRBJ2-7	-	-	TGTGCCAGCAGCAAAGCACCGGTAGTAGAGCAGTACTTC	CASSKAPVVEQYF
TRBV7-9	TRBJ1-1	-	TRBD1	TGTGCCAGCAGCGGGAGGGGGCCAGGGGCTTTCTTT	CASSGRGPGAFF
TRBV4-2	TRBJ1-2	-	-	TGTGCCAGCAGCCAAGATCGAAACCAAGGCTATGGCTACACCTTC	CASSQDRNQGYGYTF
TRBV7-9	TRBJ1-6	-	-	TGTGCCAGCAGCTTAGCGGGGGCGACCGCTTCACCCCTCCACTTT	CASSLAGATASPLHF
TRBV5-4	TRBJ2-3	-	-	TGTGCCAGCAGGGCAGGGGTTACTAGCACAGATACGCAGTATTTT	CASRAGVTSTDTQYF
TRBV3-1/TRBV3-2	TRBJ1-1	-	-	TGTGCCAGCAGCCCATATACGCAGGGGGAAGCTTTCTTT	CASSPYTQGEAFF
TRBV7-9	TRBJ1-6	once	-	TGTGCCAGCAGCTCCGACGAATTCGGGGATTCACCCCTCCACTTT	CASSSDEFGDSPLHF
TRBV5-1	TRBJ1-4	-	-	TGCGCCAGCGGGCCGTTGGGTACTAATGAAAAACTGTTTTTT	CASGPLGTNEKLFF
TRBV7-9	TRBJ2-2	-	TRBD1	TGTGCCAGCAGCGACCCAGGGGGCAGCACCGGGGAGCTGTTTTTT	CASSDPGGSTGELFF
TRBV15	TRBJ2-3	-	-	TGTGCCACCAGCAGAGATTGGACCTTGGGCACAGATACGCAGTATTTT	CATSRDWTLGTDTQYF
TRBV30	TRBJ1-2	-	-	TGTGCCTGGGGATCCCCGGGGTACGGTAACTATGGCTACACCTTC	CAWGSPGYGNYGYTF
TRBV30	TRBJ1-6	-	-	TGTGCCTGGAAGGAAGAGGGCACGTCAGGTTCACCCCTCCACTTT	CAWKEEGTSGSPLHF
TRBV4-1	TRBJ2-2	-	-	TGCGCCAGCAGCCCGGGTCTCGCGAACACCGGGGAGCTGTTTTTT	CASSPGLANTGELFF
TRBV20-1	TRBJ1-2	-	-	TGCAGTGCTAGTGCAGGGGACTTCTATGGCTACACCTTC	CSASAGDFYGYTF
TRBV7-8	TRBJ1-6	-	-	TGTGCCAGCAGCTCTTTTGGCTCCTATAATTCACCCCTCCACTTT	CASSSFGSYNSPLHF
TRBV2	TRBJ2-3	-	TRBD2	TGTGCCAGCAGTGAAGGCAGGGAACTAGCGGGGGGCGGGTTGGCAGATACGCAGTATTTT	CASSEGRELAGGGLADTQYF
TRBV27	TRBJ2-5	-	-	TGTGCCAGCAGTTTATCGGGAAAGACCCAGTACTTC	CASSLSGKTQYF
TRBV6-2/TRBV6-3	TRBJ2-3	-	TRBD1	TGTGCCAGCAGTCACCAGGGACAGGGGTTTTCAGATACGCAGTATTTT	CASSHQGQGFSDTQYF
TRBV7-3	TRBJ1-2	-	-	TGTGCCAGCAGCTTAGACGGGAGTGGCTACACCTTC	CASSLDGSGYTF
TRBV19	TRBJ1-2	-	TRBD1	TGTGCCAGTACGCCGGGACAGGGGGCCCCCCGGTCCTATGGCTACACCTTC	CASTPGQGAPRSYGYTF
TRBV7-9	TRBJ1-1	-	-	TGTGCCAGCAGCCTAGACAGGACGGAGGAAGCTTTCTTT	CASSLDRTEEAFF
TRBV5-1	TRBJ1-2	-	-	TGCGCCAGCAGCCAAGGGCAGGGTCACTATGGCTACACCTTC	CASSQGQGHYGYTF
TRBV15	TRBJ2-1	-	TRBD2	TGTGCCACCAGCAGAGGGCGGGGGTTGGATGAGCAGTTCTTC	CATSRGRGLDEQFF
TRBV6-5	TRBJ1-1	-	TRBD1	TGTGCCAGCAGTAAGGACAGGCAAGTGGGTGAAGCTTTCTTT	CASSKDRQVGEAFF
TRBV6-5	TRBJ1-2	-	TRBD1	TGTGCCAGCAGTTACAGTTACGGACAGGGGAACTATGGCTACACCTTC	CASSYSYGQGNYGYTF
TRBV19	TRBJ1-4	-	-	TGTGCCAGTAGTCCCCGCGGGTTGTTAACTAATGAAAAACTGTTTTTT	CASSPRGLLTNEKLFF
TRBV3-1/TRBV3-2	TRBJ2-7	-	-	TGTGCCAGCAGCCAGGCCCTCGAGCAGTACTTC	CASSQALEQYF
TRBV3-1/TRBV3-2	TRBJ2-2	-	-	TGTGCCAGCAGCCAAGATTGGCAGGGTAACACCGGGGAGCTGTTTTTT	CASSQDWQGNTGELFF
TRBV10-3	TRBJ2-7	-	-	TGTGCCATCAGGGTAGGCTCCTACGAGCAGTACTTC	CAIRVGSYEQYF
TRBV3-1/TRBV3-2	TRBJ1-5	-	TRBD1	TGTGCCAGCAGCCTAGGAACAGGGGGCAATCAGCCCCAGCATTTT	CASSLGTGGNQPQHF
TRBV30	TRBJ1-4	-	-	TGTGCCTGGAGTCTCCGCCCTAATGAAAAACTGTTTTTT	CAWSLRPNEKLFF
TRBV6-5	TRBJ1-1	-	-	TGTGCCAGCAGTTACTCATCCCTGAACACTGAAGCTTTCTTT	CASSYSSLNTEAFF
TRBV4-1	TRBJ1-3	-	TRBD1	TGCGCCAGCAGCCAAAATACCGGGACAGGGCGTAGAAACACCATATATTTT	CASSQNTGTGRRNTIYF
TRBV3-1/TRBV3-2	TRBJ1-5	once	-	TGTGCCAGCAGCGAGGGGGGGAAGGGGAGGCAGCCCCAGCATTTT	CASSEGGKGRQPQHF
TRBV19	TRBJ1-1	-	-	TGTGCCAGTCTACAGGGGAACACTGAAGCTTTCTTT	CASLQGNTEAFF
TRBV5-1	TRBJ1-5	-	-	TGCGCCAGCAGCCCATGGGTGGGGGGGAATCAGCCCCAGCATTTT	CASSPWVGGNQPQHF
TRBV18	TRBJ1-2	once	-	TGTGCCAGCTCACCAGGACCGGCAGTCAACTTTGGGGGCTACACCTTC	CASSPGPAVNFGGYTF
TRBV3-1/TRBV3-2	TRBJ2-3	-	TRBD2	TGTGCCAGCAGCCAAGTTGGGCGGGGGGGCACAGATACGCAGTATTTT	CASSQVGRGGTDTQYF
TRBV7-9	TRBJ1-6	-	-	TGTGCCAGCAGCTTAGAGGGGGGGACTTCACCCCTCCACTTT	CASSLEGGTSPLHF
TRBV7-9	TRBJ1-1	-	-	TGTGCCAGCAGCTTAGAGGGGTCAAATCGGGCTTTCTTT	CASSLEGSNRAFF
TRBV7-6	TRBJ2-3	-	-	TGTGCCAGCAGCCCAGAGACTACCGGGCTGGCAGATACGCAGTATTTT	CASSPETTGLADTQYF
TRBV30	TRBJ1-1	-	-	TGTGCCTGGGGGGGGCTTGAATTTGTAAGCACTGAAGCTTTCTTT	CAWGGLEFVSTEAFF
TRBV28	TRBJ1-1	-	-	TGTGCCAGCAGGAAGACGCAAATCCAAGCTTTCTTT	CASRKTQIQAFF
TRBV2	TRBJ2-3	-	-	TGTGCCAGCAGTTCTCTAGTTGAAGATACGCAGTATTTT	CASSSLVEDTQYF
TRBV27	TRBJ1-6	few	-	TGTGCCAGCAGGGCCTGGGGGGCCCTCCACTTT	CASRAWGALHF
TRBV7-2	TRBJ2-2	once	-	TGTGCCAGCAGCTTAGACCCTAGAGGGATTGGGGAGCTGTTTTTT	CASSLDPRGIGELFF
TRBV5-1	TRBJ2-1	-	-	TGCGCCAGCAGCTTTGCCGTCAGGGGCGACAATGAGCAGTTCTTC	CASSFAVRGDNEQFF
TRBV11-2	TRBJ1-2	-	-	TGTGCCAGCAGCTTCATCGGGGGGGATAACTATGGCTACACCTTC	CASSFIGGDNYGYTF
TRBV29-1	TRBJ1-2	-	TRBD1	TGCAGCGTTTGGGACAGGGGGAAAGGAGCAGGCTATGGCTACACCTTC	CSVWDRGKGAGYGYTF
TRBV29-1	TRBJ2-5	-	-	TGCAGTGGGGGAGAAGAGACCCAGTACTTC	CSGGEETQYF
TRBV28	TRBJ1-2	-	-	TGTGCCAGCAGCTTAACCGGGGTCAGGTATGGCTACACCTTC	CASSLTGVRYGYTF
TRBV7-6	TRBJ1-1	-	-	TGTGCCAGCAGCTTAGGCGGTCGGAAAAGGGGCACTGAAGCTTTCTTT	CASSLGGRKRGTEAFF
TRBV12-3/TRBV12-4	TRBJ2-2	-	-	TGTGCCAGCAGTTTCTCCCGCGGGGAGCTGTTTTTT	CASSFSRGELFF